Listed below are T cell receptor beta chains from one sample, sequenced in a study of OX40 agonist ivuxolimab in advanced cancers. The protocol was immunoSEQ multiplex PCR, while the TCRdb copy is restricted to in-frame clones and leaves out a portion. The sample contains tens of thousands of clones, about nine tenths of which appear only once. Here the sequenced sample was CD4+ or CD8+ T cells sorted from blood, taken in a trial of the OX40 agonist ivuxolimab. The receptor set was obtained from an adult with an advanced solid tumor such as melanoma, head and neck, liver or kidney cancer. Each CDR3 is given with its conserved first and last residue. D genes are given only for firm matches. Size is stated for part of the rows, as once, few or many counts, or as a class when the clone is expanded.

V	D	J	size	CDR3	DNA
TRBV6-1	TRBD1	TRBJ2-7	.	CASSEVGQGANRKNEQYF	TGTGCCAGCAGTGAGGTGGGACAGGGGGCGAATAGGAAGAACGAGCAGTACTTC
TRBV9	TRBD2	TRBJ2-1	few	CASSPVLAGGKDEQFF	TGTGCCAGCAGCCCGGTCCTAGCGGGAGGGAAAGATGAGCAGTTCTTC
TRBV19	TRBD1	TRBJ1-1	.	CASSIQGAGTEAFF	TGTGCCAGTAGTATACAGGGGGCAGGCACTGAAGCTTTCTTT
TRBV5-1	.	TRBJ2-2	once	CASSLEVVSGTAGELFF	TGCGCCAGCAGCTTGGAGGTTGTTAGCGGAACGGCCGGGGAGCTGTTTTTT
TRBV5-4	.	TRBJ1-1	.	CASSSTGPLNTEAFF	TGTGCCAGCAGCTCTACGGGACCGCTGAACACTGAAGCTTTCTTT
TRBV7-9	.	TRBJ2-7	.	CASSPSAVSYEQYF	TGTGCCAGCAGCCCCTCCGCCGTCTCCTACGAGCAGTACTTC
TRBV18	TRBD2	TRBJ2-7	.	CASSPFGSSGAASYEQYF	TGTGCCAGCTCACCATTTGGATCTAGCGGGGCCGCCTCCTACGAGCAGTACTTC
TRBV30	.	TRBJ1-2	.	CAWSVPGGGYTF	TGTGCCTGGAGTGTACCCGGAGGCGGCTACACCTTC
TRBV27	.	TRBJ1-4	.	CASSLQAPRGTKLFF	TGTGCCAGCAGTTTACAGGCCCCTCGGGGTACAAAACTGTTTTTT
TRBV7-9	.	TRBJ1-2	.	CASSPETNGYTF	TGTGCCAGCAGCCCTGAGACAAATGGCTACACCTTC
TRBV5-1	.	TRBJ1-1	.	CASSLEGGNTEAFF	TGCGCCAGCAGCTTGGAGGGGGGAAACACTGAAGCTTTCTTT
TRBV28	TRBD1	TRBJ1-2	.	CASSADGTGVRYGYTF	TGTGCCAGCAGTGCGGACGGGACAGGGGTTCGGTATGGCTACACCTTC
TRBV6-5	.	TRBJ2-7	.	CASRSGPTRSYEQYF	TGTGCCAGCAGGTCGGGCCCGACTAGGTCCTACGAGCAGTACTTC
TRBV19	.	TRBJ1-5	.	CASSIPGSVGFNQPQHF	TGTGCCAGTAGTATACCGGGGAGTGTGGGCTTCAATCAGCCCCAGCATTTT
TRBV9	TRBD1	TRBJ1-6	.	CASSPRAGGNSPLHF	TGTGCCAGCAGCCCCCGGGCAGGGGGAAATTCACCCCTCCACTTT
TRBV19	.	TRBJ2-7	.	CASSIRTASYEQYF	TGTGCCAGTAGTATTCGGACGGCTTCCTACGAGCAGTACTTC
TRBV29-1	.	TRBJ2-7	.	CSVEAGFSYEQYF	TGCAGCGTTGAGGCGGGGTTCTCCTACGAGCAGTACTTC
TRBV6-6	.	TRBJ2-1	.	CASSYLVYNEQFF	TGTGCCAGCAGTTACCTAGTATACAATGAGCAGTTCTTC
TRBV27	.	TRBJ2-1	few	CASSLRQYNEQFF	TGTGCCAGCAGTTTACGACAGTACAATGAGCAGTTCTTC
TRBV7-7	.	TRBJ1-3	few	CASSTGPPSGGNTIYF	TGTGCCAGCAGCACCGGGCCGCCTTCGGGGGGAAACACCATATATTTT
TRBV19	.	TRBJ2-4	.	CASSINKGIGLTYFF	TGTGCCAGTAGTATAAATAAGGGGATCGGTTTAACCTATTTCTTC
TRBV5-5	.	TRBJ2-1	once	CASSRAVSTDNEQFF	TGTGCCAGCAGCCGGGCGGTTTCGACAGACAATGAGCAGTTCTTC
TRBV5-1	TRBD2	TRBJ2-3	.	CASSEGLAGADTQYF	TGCGCCAGCAGCGAGGGACTAGCGGGAGCAGATACGCAGTATTTT
TRBV2	.	TRBJ1-1	.	CASIGLNQGRAFF	TGTGCCAGCATTGGTTTGAACCAGGGCCGCGCTTTCTTT
TRBV28	.	TRBJ1-5	.	CASSTNQPQHF	TGTGCCAGCAGTACTAATCAGCCCCAGCATTTT
TRBV9	.	TRBJ1-2	.	CASSVGPSLNYGYTF	TGTGCCAGCAGCGTAGGTCCAAGCCTTAACTATGGCTACACCTTC
TRBV13	TRBD2	TRBJ2-4	.	CASSPAGTSGSLAKNIQYF	TGTGCCAGCAGCCCGGCCGGGACTAGCGGTTCTCTAGCCAAAAACATTCAGTACTTC
TRBV28	.	TRBJ2-7	.	CASSFSGVYEQYF	TGTGCCAGCAGTTTCTCAGGGGTTTACGAGCAGTACTTC
TRBV5-1	.	TRBJ2-1	.	CASGSTLANEQFF	TGCGCCAGCGGGTCCACTCTAGCCAATGAGCAGTTCTTC
TRBV6-5	TRBD1	TRBJ1-2	.	CASRSHGQGPYGYTF	TGTGCCAGCAGATCACATGGACAGGGTCCCTATGGCTACACCTTC
TRBV25-1	.	TRBJ1-2	.	CASSESVGGLANYGYTF	TGTGCCAGCAGTGAATCGGTAGGGGGGCTAGCTAACTATGGCTACACCTTC
TRBV14	.	TRBJ1-1	few	CASNKGRTEAFF	TGTGCCAGCAATAAAGGACGTACTGAAGCTTTCTTT
TRBV25-1	.	TRBJ1-6	.	CASSGRTVHNSPLHF	TGTGCCAGCAGTGGACGGACAGTACATAATTCACCCCTCCACTTT
TRBV6-1	.	TRBJ2-1	.	CASSGFGDNEQFF	TGTGCCAGCAGTGGTTTCGGGGACAATGAGCAGTTCTTC
TRBV25-1	.	TRBJ2-7	.	CASSESGRYEQYF	TGTGCCAGCAGTGAATCCGGCAGATACGAGCAGTACTTC